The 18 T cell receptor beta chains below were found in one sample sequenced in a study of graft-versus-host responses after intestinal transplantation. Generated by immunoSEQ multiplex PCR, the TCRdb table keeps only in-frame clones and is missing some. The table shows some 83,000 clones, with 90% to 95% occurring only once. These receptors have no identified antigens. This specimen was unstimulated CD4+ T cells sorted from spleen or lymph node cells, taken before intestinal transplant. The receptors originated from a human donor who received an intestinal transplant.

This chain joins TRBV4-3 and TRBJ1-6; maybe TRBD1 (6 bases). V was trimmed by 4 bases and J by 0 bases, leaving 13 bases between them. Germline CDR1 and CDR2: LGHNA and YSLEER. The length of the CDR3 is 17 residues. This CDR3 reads CASSPGTTSSYNSPLHF. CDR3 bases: TGCGCCAGCAGCCCGGGGACAACTAGCTCCTATAATTCACCCCTCCACTTT.

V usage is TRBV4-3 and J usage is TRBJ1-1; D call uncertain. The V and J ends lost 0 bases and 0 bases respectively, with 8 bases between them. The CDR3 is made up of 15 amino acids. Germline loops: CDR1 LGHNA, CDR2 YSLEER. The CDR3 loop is CASSQDSVMNTEAFF. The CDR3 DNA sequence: TGCGCCAGCAGCCAAGATTCAGTAATGAACACTGAAGCTTTCTTT.

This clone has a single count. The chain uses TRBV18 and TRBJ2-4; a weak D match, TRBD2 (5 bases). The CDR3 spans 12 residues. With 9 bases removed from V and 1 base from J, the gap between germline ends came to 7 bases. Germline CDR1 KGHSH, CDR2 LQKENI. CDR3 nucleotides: TGTGCCAGGGGAGTGGCCAAAAACATTCAGTACTTC. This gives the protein CARGVAKNIQYF.

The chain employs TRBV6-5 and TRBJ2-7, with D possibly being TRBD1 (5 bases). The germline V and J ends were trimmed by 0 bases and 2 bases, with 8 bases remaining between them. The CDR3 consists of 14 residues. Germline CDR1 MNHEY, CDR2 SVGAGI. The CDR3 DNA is TGTGCCAGCAGTTACTCCCAGGGCCCCTACGAGCAGTACTTC. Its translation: CASSYSQGPYEQYF.

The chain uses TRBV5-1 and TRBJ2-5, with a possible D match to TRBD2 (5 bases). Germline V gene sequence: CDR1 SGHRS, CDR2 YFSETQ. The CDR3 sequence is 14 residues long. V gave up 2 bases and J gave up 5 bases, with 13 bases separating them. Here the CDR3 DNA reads TGCGCCAGCAGCTTCGGGGTTACGTGGGAGACCCAGTACTTC. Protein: CASSFGVTWETQYF.

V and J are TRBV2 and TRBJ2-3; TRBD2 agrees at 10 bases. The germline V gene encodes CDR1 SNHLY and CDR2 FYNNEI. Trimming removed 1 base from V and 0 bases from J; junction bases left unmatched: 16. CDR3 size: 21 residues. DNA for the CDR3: TGTGCCAGCAGTGAAGAGGGCCCTTTCTCTAGCGGGGGCCGTAGCACAGATACGCAGTATTTT. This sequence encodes CASSEEGPFSSGGRSTDTQYF. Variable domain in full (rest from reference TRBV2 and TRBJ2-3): EPEVTQTPSHQVTQMGQEVILRCVPISNHLYFYWYRQILGQKVEFLVSFYNNEISEKSEIFDDQFSVERPDGSNFTLKIRSTKLEDSAMYFCASSEEGPFSSGGRSTDTQYFGPGTRLTVL.

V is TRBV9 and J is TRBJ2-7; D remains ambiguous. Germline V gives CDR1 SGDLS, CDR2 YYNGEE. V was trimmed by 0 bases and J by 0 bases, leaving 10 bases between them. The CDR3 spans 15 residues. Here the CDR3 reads CASSVEPESSYEQYF. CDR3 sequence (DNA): TGTGCCAGCAGCGTAGAGCCGGAGAGCTCCTACGAGCAGTACTTC.

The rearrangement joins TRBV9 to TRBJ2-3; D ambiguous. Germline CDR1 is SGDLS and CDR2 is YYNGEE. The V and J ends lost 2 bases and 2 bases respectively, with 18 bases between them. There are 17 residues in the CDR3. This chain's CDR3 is CASSVPLSGVSTDTQYF. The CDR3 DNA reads TGTGCCAGCAGCGTTCCGCTAAGTGGTGTCTCCACAGATACGCAGTATTTT.

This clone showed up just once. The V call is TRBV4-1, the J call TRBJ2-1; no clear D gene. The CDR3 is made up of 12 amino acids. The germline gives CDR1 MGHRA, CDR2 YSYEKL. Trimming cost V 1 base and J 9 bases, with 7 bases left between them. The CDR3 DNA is TGCGCCAGCAGCCAAGGAAGGAGTGAGCAGTTCTTC. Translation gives CASSQGRSEQFF.

The CDR3 spells CASSQRGGTEAFF. The DNA of the CDR3 is TGCGCCAGCAGCCAAAGGGGGGGCACTGAAGCTTTCTTT. This chain uses TRBV4-3 with TRBJ1-1; weak D call: TRBD1 (6 bases). V dropped 2 bases and J dropped 4 bases, with 8 bases sitting between them. The CDR3 is 13 amino acids. Germline values: CDR1 LGHNA, CDR2 YSLEER.

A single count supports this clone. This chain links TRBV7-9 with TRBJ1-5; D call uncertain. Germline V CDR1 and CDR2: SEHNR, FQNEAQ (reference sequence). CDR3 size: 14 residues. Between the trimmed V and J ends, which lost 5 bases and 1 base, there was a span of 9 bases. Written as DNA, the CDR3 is TGTGCCAGCAGCCCGACACCAAGCAATCAGCCCCAGCATTTT. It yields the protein CASSPTPSNQPQHF.

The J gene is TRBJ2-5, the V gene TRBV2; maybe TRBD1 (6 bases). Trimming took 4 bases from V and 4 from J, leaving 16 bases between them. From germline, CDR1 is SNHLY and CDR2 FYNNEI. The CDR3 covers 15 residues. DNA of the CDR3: TGTGCCAGCAGTGGCGCCAGGGGATGGTCAGAGACCCAGTACTTC. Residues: CASSGARGWSETQYF.

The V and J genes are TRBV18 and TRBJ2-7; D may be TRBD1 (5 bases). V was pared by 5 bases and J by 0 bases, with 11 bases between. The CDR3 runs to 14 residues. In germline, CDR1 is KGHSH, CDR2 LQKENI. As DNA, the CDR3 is TGTGCCAGCTCAGCAGTAGACAGCTCCTACGAGCAGTACTTC. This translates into CASSAVDSSYEQYF.

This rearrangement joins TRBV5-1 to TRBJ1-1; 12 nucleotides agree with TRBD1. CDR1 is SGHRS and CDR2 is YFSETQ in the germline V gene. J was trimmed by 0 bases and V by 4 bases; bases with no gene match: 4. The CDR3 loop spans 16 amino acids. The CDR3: CASSVGTGGMNTEAFF. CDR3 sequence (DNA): TGCGCCAGCAGCGTGGGGACAGGGGGCATGAACACTGAAGCTTTCTTT.

CDR3 DNA: TGTGCCAGCAGTTACGCGGGAAAGGTCTACGAGCAGTACTTC. Translating gives CASSYAGKVYEQYF. The V and J genes are TRBV6-6 and TRBJ2-7; TRBD2 is a possible D gene (6 bases). Looked up from germline, CDR1 is MNHNY and CDR2 is SVGAGI (reference sequence). Trimming shortened V by 2 bases and J by 3 bases, and 11 bases separated the two germline ends. CDR3 size: 14 residues.

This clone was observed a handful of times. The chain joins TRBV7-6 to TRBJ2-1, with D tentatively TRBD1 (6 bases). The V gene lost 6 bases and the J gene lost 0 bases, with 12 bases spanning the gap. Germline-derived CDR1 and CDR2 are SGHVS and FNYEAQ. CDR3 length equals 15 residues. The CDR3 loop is CASRPTGSSYNEQFF. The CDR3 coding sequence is TGTGCCAGCAGACCTACAGGGAGCTCCTACAATGAGCAGTTCTTC. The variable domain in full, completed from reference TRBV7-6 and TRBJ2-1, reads GAGVSQSPRYKVTKRGQDVALRCDPISGHVSLYWYRQALGQGPEFLTYFNYEAQQDKSGLPNDRFSAERPEGSISTLTIQRTEQRDSAMYRCASRPTGSSYNEQFFGPGTRLTVL.

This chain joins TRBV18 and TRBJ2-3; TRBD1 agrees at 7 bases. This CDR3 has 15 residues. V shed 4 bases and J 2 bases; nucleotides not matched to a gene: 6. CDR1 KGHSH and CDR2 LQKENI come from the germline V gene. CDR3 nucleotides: TGTGCCAGCTCACGGCCGACAGGGAACACAGATACGCAGTATTTT. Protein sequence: CASSRPTGNTDTQYF.

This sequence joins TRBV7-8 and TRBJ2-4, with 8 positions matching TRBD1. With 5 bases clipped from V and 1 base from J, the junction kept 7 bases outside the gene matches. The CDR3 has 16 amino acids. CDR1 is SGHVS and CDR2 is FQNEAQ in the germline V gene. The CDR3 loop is CASSNRTGWAKNIQYF. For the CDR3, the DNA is TGTGCCAGCAGCAATAGGACAGGGTGGGCCAAAAACATTCAGTACTTC. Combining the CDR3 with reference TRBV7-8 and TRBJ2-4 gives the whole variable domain GAGVSQSPRYKVAKRGQDVALRCDPISGHVSLFWYQQALGQGPEFLTYFQNEAQLDKSGLPSDRFFAERPEGSVSTLKIQRTQQEDSAVYLCASSNRTGWAKNIQYFGAGTRLSVL.